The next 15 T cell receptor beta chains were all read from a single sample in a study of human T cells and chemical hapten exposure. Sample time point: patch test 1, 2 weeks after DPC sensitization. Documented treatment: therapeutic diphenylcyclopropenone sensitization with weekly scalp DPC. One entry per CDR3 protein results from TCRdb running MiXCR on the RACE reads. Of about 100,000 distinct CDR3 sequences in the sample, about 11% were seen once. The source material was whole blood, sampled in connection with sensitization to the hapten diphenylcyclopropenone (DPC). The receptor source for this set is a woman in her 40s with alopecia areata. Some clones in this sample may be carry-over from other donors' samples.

CDR3 residues: CSATPGIGAETQYF. The CDR3 nucleotides are TGCAGTGCCACCCCAGGGATTGGGGCAGAGACCCAGTACTTC. The gene calls are TRBV20-1 and TRBJ2-5, with D tentatively TRBD1 (5 bases). The CDR3 covers 14 residues. From germline, CDR1 is DFQATT and CDR2 SNEGSKA (reference sequence). V shed 6 bases and J shed 4 bases, with 18 bases lying between them.

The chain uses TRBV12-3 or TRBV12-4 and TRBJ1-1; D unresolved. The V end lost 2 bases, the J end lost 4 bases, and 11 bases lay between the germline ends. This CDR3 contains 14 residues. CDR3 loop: CASSLRREGTEAFF. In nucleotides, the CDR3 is TGTGCCAGCAGTTTAAGGCGCGAGGGCACTGAAGCTTTCTTT.

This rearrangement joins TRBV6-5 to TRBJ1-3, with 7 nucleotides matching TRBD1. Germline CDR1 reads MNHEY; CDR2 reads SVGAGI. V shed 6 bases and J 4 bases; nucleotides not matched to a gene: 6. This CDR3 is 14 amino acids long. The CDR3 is CASRQTGFGNTIYF. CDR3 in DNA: TGTGCCAGCAGACAGACAGGGTTCGGAAACACCATATATTTT.

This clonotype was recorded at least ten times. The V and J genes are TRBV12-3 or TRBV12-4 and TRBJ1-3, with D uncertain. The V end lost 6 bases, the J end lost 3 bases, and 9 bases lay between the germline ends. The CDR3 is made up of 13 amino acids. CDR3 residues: CASSEGLGNTIYF. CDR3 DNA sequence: TGTGCCAGCAGCGAGGGTCTTGGAAACACCATATATTTT.

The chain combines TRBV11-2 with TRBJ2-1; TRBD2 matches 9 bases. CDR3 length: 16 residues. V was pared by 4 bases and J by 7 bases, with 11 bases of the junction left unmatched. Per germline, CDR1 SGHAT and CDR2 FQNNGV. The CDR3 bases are TGTGCCAGCAGCTCCTATTCCGGGACTAGCTTAAATGAGCAGTTCTTC. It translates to CASSSYSGTSLNEQFF.

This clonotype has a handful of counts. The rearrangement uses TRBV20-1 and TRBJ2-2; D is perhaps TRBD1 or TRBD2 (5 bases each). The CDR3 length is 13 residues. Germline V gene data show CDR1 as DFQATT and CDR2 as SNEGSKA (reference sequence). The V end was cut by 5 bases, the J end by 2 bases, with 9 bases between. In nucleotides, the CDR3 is TGCAGTGCTTCCCGGGACAACACCGGGGAGCTGTTTTTT. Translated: CSASRDNTGELFF.

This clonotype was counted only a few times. Written as DNA, the CDR3 is TGTGCCAGCAGCCGGACTAGCGGAGCCTACGAGCAGTACTTC. Translation gives CASSRTSGAYEQYF. The chain recombines TRBV7-9 with TRBJ2-7, with 10 bases aligning to TRBD2. The J segment lost 2 bases and the V segment lost 5 bases, leaving 3 bases of the junction unmatched. There are 14 residues in the CDR3. Germline assignment: CDR1 SEHNR and CDR2 FQNEAQ (reference sequence).

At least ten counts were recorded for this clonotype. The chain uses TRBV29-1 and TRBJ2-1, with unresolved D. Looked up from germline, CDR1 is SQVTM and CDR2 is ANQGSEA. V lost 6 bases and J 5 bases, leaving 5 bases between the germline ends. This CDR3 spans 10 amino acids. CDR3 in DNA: TGCAGCGTCGGAAACAATGAGCAGTTCTTC. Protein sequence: CSVGNNEQFF.

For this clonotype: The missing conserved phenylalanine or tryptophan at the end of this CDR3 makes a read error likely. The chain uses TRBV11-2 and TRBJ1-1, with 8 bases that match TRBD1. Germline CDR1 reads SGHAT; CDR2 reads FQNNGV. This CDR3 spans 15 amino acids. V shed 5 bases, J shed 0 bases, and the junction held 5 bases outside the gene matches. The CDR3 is CASSMTGVMNTEAFL. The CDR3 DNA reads TGTGCCAGCAGCATGACAGGGGTTATGAACACTGAAGCTTTCTTA.

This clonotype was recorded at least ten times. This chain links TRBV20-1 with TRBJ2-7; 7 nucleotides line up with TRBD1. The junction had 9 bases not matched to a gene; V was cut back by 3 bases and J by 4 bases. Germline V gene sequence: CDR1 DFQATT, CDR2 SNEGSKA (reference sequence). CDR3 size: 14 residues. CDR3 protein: CSASTPRGLYEQYF. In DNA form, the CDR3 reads TGCAGTGCTAGTACCCCAAGGGGGCTATACGAGCAGTACTTC.

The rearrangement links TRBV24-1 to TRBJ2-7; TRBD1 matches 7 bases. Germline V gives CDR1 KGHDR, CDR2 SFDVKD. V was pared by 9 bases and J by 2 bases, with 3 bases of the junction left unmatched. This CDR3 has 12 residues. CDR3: CATSGQPYEQYF. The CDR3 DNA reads TGTGCCACCTCGGGACAGCCCTACGAGCAGTACTTC.

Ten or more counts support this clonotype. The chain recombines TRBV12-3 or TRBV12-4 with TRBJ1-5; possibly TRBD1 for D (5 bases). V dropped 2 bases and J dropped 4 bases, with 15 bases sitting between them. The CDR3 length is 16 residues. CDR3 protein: CASSLSFGGGNQPQHF. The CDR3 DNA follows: TGTGCCAGCAGTTTAAGCTTCGGCGGGGGGAATCAGCCCCAGCATTTT.

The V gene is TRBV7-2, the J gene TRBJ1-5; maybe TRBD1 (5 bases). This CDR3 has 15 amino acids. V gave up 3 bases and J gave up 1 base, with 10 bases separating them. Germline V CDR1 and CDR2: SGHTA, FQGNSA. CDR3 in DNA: TGTGCCAGCAGCTTCTCCCGGGACAGCAATCAGCCCCAGCATTTT. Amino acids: CASSFSRDSNQPQHF.

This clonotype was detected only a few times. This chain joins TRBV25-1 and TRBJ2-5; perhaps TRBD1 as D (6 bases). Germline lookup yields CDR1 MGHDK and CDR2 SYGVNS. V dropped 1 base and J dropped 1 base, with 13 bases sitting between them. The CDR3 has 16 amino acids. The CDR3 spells CASSESPGVGQETQYF. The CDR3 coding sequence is TGTGCCAGCAGTGAATCCCCAGGGGTAGGCCAAGAGACCCAGTACTTC.

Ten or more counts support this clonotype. The CDR3 protein is CSVETGIETQYF. The CDR3 DNA sequence: TGCAGCGTTGAAACAGGGATTGAGACCCAGTACTTC. The chain joins TRBV29-1 to TRBJ2-5, with D perhaps TRBD1 (6 bases). The CDR3 is 12 amino acids. Trimming took 2 bases from V and 5 from J, leaving 9 bases between them. Looked up from germline, CDR1 is SQVTM and CDR2 is ANQGSEA.